This TCR beta chain was sequenced for a study of siplizumab effects on memory and regulatory T cells. Clones were read by immunoSEQ multiplex PCR, and TCRdb kept only the in-frame ones, dropping some. The data hold 100,000 or so clones, with roughly 91% observed a single time. V was pared by 1 base and J by 5 bases, with 6 bases of the junction left unmatched. The CDR3 has 14 amino acids. CDR1 is GTSNPN, CDR2 SVGIG, per germline (reference sequence). The chain uses TRBV30 and TRBJ2-3; 7 bases are shared with TRBD2. Sequences were obtained from CD4+ T cells sorted from blood. The source is a human donor in good health. CDR3 sequence (DNA): TGTGCCTGGAGTGGGGCGGGAGTCGGAGATACGCAGTATTTT. This translates into CAWSGAGVGDTQYF.